A single sample gave rise to the 27 T cell receptor beta chains below, sequenced in a study of blood T cell repertoires in COVID-19. Using immunoSEQ multiplex PCR, the repertoire was profiled, and TCRdb retains in-frame clones only, with some absent. The sample records roughly 53,000 clones, more than 85% being singletons. Sequencing was carried out using peripheral blood. The receptors originated from a human donor in a cohort sampled during active COVID-19.

The chain recombines TRBV4-1 with TRBJ2-7, with D possibly matching TRBD1 (5 bases). There are 13 residues in the CDR3. CDR1 and CDR2 (germline): MGHRA, YSYEKL. V shed 4 bases and J shed 6 bases, with 13 bases lying between them. The CDR3 spells CASSPNGAREQYF. The DNA of the CDR3 is TGCGCCAGCAGCCCGAATGGGGCGCGCGAGCAGTACTTC.

The chain joins TRBV4-3 to TRBJ2-3; D gene ambiguous. V was clipped by 1 base and J by 5 bases, with 19 bases between them. There are 17 residues in the CDR3. Germline lookup yields CDR1 LGHNA and CDR2 YSLEER. The CDR3 coding sequence is TGCGCCAGCAGCCAAGTTTCAGGCTTGGCAGGTGGAGATACGCAGTATTTT. Translation: CASSQVSGLAGGDTQYF.

The chain combines TRBV5-1 with TRBJ2-6, with D tentatively TRBD2 (5 bases). Trimming took 1 base from V and 0 from J, leaving 8 bases between them. The CDR3 loop spans 16 amino acids. The germline V gene has CDR1 SGHRS and CDR2 YFSETQ. The CDR3 region is CASSLLAGSGANVLTF. CDR3 coding DNA: TGCGCCAGCAGCTTGTTGGCGGGCTCTGGGGCCAACGTCCTGACTTTC. Supplemented by reference TRBV5-1 and TRBJ2-6, the full variable domain reads KAGVTQTPRYLIKTRGQQVTLSCSPISGHRSVSWYQQTPGQGLQFLFEYFSETQRNKGNFPGRFSGRQFSNSRSEMNVSTLELGDSALYLCASSLLAGSGANVLTFGAGSRLTVL.

The chain uses TRBV29-1 and TRBJ2-1; D unresolved. From germline, CDR1 is SQVTM and CDR2 ANQGSEA. The CDR3 has 12 residues. V shed 2 bases and J shed 4 bases, with 6 bases lying between them. The chain's CDR3 is CSVEKQYNEQFF. The CDR3 region has the DNA TGCAGCGTTGAAAAGCAATACAATGAGCAGTTCTTC.

This clone appeared once. The CDR3 sequence is CASTAPPSSFF. Here the CDR3 DNA reads TGTGCCAGCACCGCGCCCCCATCTTCTTTCTTT. The chain is built from TRBV2 and TRBJ1-1, with unresolved D. Trimming stripped 7 bases from V and 12 bases from J, with 15 bases between. Germline V gene lookup returns CDR1 SNHLY and CDR2 FYNNEI. The CDR3 consists of 11 residues.

The chain is built from TRBV30 and TRBJ2-7; 7 bases are a match to TRBD1. With V trimmed by 3 bases and J by 1 base, 6 bases remained unmatched. From germline, CDR1 is GTSNPN and CDR2 SVGIG (reference sequence). The CDR3 sequence is 14 residues long. This CDR3 is CAWREVGQSYEQYF. The CDR3 nucleotides are TGTGCCTGGAGGGAAGTGGGACAGTCCTACGAGCAGTACTTC.

This clone was observed a single time. The genes are TRBV3-1 (or the pseudogene TRBV3-2) and TRBJ2-1, with 12 bases fitting TRBD2. This CDR3 comprises 19 residues. With V trimmed by 0 bases and J by 8 bases, 14 bases remained unmatched. Germline CDR1 LGHDT, CDR2 YNNKEL (reference sequence). The CDR3 nucleotides are TGTGCCAGCAGCCAAGAGGCAATAGGGCTAGCGGGGGGGCGCGATGAGCAGTTCTTC. This translates into CASSQEAIGLAGGRDEQFF.

The J gene is TRBJ2-7, the V gene TRBV5-4; 11 bases are shared with TRBD2. This CDR3 comprises 16 residues. Losses at the gene ends were 4 bases for V and 5 bases for J; bases not matched to a gene: 11. Germline CDR1 reads SGHNT; CDR2 reads YYREEE (reference sequence). Here the CDR3 DNA reads TGTGCCAGCAGCGGCCGCGGGCTAGCGGGAGGTGACGAGCAGTACTTC. Protein: CASSGRGLAGGDEQYF.

V gene TRBV19 combines with J gene TRBJ2-4; TRBD1 is a possible D gene (5 bases). This CDR3 has 13 residues. Looked up from germline, CDR1 is LNHDA and CDR2 is SQIVND (reference sequence). V was pared by 9 bases and J by 8 bases, with 17 bases between. The CDR3 coding sequence is TGTGCCAGCGGAAACAGGTTGATGGACATTCAGTACTTC. It translates to CASGNRLMDIQYF.

This chain links TRBV4-1 with TRBJ2-3; 10 bases agree with TRBD2. The CDR3 is 15 residues long. The ends lost 3 bases at V and 5 bases at J; junction bases unmatched: 5. Germline assignment: CDR1 MGHRA and CDR2 YSYEKL. The CDR3, as DNA: TGCGCCAGCAGCCAGTTAACTAGCGGGAAAGATACGCAGTATTTT. It translates to CASSQLTSGKDTQYF.

This rearrangement joins TRBV6-2 or TRBV6-3 to TRBJ2-7; weak D call: TRBD2 (6 bases). V lost 2 bases and J 2 bases, leaving 10 bases between the germline ends. Germline CDR1 and CDR2: MNHEY and SVGEGT. The CDR3 has 14 amino acids. The CDR3, as DNA: TGTGCCAGCAGTTACGGGGGGTTACCCTACGAGCAGTACGTC. Its protein is CASSYGGLPYEQYV.

V gene TRBV7-9 combines with J gene TRBJ2-7; TRBD1 might be the D (5 bases). The CDR3 length is 13 residues. Germline-derived CDR1 and CDR2 are SEHNR and FQNEAQ (reference sequence). The V and J ends lost 2 bases and 6 bases respectively, with 11 bases between them. The CDR3 loop is CASSLNQGGEQYV. The DNA of the CDR3 is TGTGCCAGCAGCTTAAACCAGGGTGGCGAGCAGTACGTC.

This clone has a handful of counts. The CDR3: CASSGGPGRTEAFF. For the CDR3, the DNA is TGTGCCAGCAGCGGGGGGCCGGGGCGGACTGAAGCTTTCTTT. The rearrangement links TRBV9 to TRBJ1-1; D may be TRBD1 (6 bases). Per the germline V gene, CDR1 is SGDLS and CDR2 is YYNGEE. This CDR3 has 14 amino acids. Trimming shortened V by 3 bases and J by 5 bases, and 14 bases separated the two germline ends.

V and J are TRBV15 and TRBJ2-3, with a tentative D call TRBD2 (6 bases). The CDR3 consists of 14 residues. Deletions cut 3 bases from V and 5 bases from J, with 12 bases between. The germline V gene has CDR1 LNHNV and CDR2 YYDKDF (reference sequence). The CDR3 DNA follows: TGTGCCACCAGCAGCCTCAGACTAGGAGATACGCAGTATTTT. The encoded protein is CATSSLRLGDTQYF.

This clone was picked up one time. The chain joins TRBV28 to TRBJ1-5; D gene ambiguous. Deletions cut 2 bases from V and 6 bases from J, with 11 bases between. The germline gives CDR1 MDHEN, CDR2 SYDVKM. This CDR3 is built from 14 residues. Here the CDR3 reads CASSLALSGQPQHF. Written as DNA, the CDR3 is TGTGCCAGCAGTTTAGCGTTGAGCGGTCAGCCCCAGCATTTT. Using reference TRBV28 and TRBJ1-5 for the parts outside the CDR3, the full variable domain is DVKVTQSSRYLVKRTGEKVFLECVQDMDHENMFWYRQDPGLGLRLIYFSYDVKMKEKGDIPEGYSVSREKKERFSLILESASTNQTSMYLCASSLALSGQPQHFGDGTRLSIL.

A single count supports this clone. V gene TRBV7-9 combines with J gene TRBJ2-1, with D possibly TRBD2 on 7 matching bases. The CDR3 covers 16 residues. Looked up from germline, CDR1 is SEHNR and CDR2 is FQNEAQ (reference sequence). Trimming pared 5 bases from V and 4 bases from J, leaving 18 bases between. The chain's CDR3 is CASSQFEGGRYNEQFF. The CDR3 DNA reads as TGTGCCAGCAGCCAATTTGAGGGGGGGAGGTACAATGAGCAGTTCTTC.

The chain has TRBV5-6 and TRBJ2-7; D might be TRBD2 (7 bases). The V gene lost 4 bases and the J gene lost 1 base, with 12 bases spanning the gap. CDR1 is SGHDT and CDR2 is YYEEEE in the germline V gene. The CDR3 runs 14 residues. Here the CDR3 DNA reads TGTGCCAGCAGCCCGGGGGGCGGATCCTACGAGCAGTACGTC. This encodes CASSPGGGSYEQYV.

The chain couples TRBV4-3 to TRBJ1-4; D unclear. Trimming shortened V by 1 base and J by 2 bases, and 8 bases separated the two germline ends. Germline V gives CDR1 LGHNA, CDR2 YSLEER. This CDR3 contains 15 residues. CDR3 region: CASSQGAKTNEKLFF. CDR3 coding DNA: TGCGCCAGCAGCCAAGGCGCGAAGACTAATGAAAAACTGTTTTTT.

The chain links TRBV6-1 to TRBJ1-5; D not certain. The CDR3 is 13 amino acids. In germline, CDR1 is MNHNS, CDR2 SASEGT. V dropped 1 base and J dropped 3 bases, with 4 bases sitting between them. This CDR3 is CASSEVYNQPQHF. For the CDR3, the DNA is TGTGCCAGCAGTGAAGTGTACAATCAGCCCCAGCATTTT.

In DNA form, the CDR3 reads TGTGCCAGCAGCCCTTTTGGGGACAAATCCCCAAACTATGGCTACACCTTC. It yields the protein CASSPFGDKSPNYGYTF. V usage is TRBV7-9 and J usage is TRBJ1-2, with TRBD1 as a possible D gene (6 bases). CDR1 and CDR2 from the germline V gene are SEHNR and FQNEAQ (reference sequence). The CDR3 contains 17 residues. V was cut by 5 bases and J by 2 bases, with 21 bases left in between.

This clone has just a few counts. This chain links TRBV28 with TRBJ2-1; a possible D gene is TRBD1 (6 bases). V shed 5 bases and J shed 2 bases, with 13 bases lying between them. In germline, CDR1 is MDHEN, CDR2 SYDVKM. This CDR3 comprises 15 residues. The CDR3 spells CASSQSGETYNEQFF. The DNA for the CDR3 is TGTGCCAGCAGTCAGTCAGGGGAGACCTACAATGAGCAGTTCTTC.

This clone was counted a single time. This chain connects TRBV5-8 to TRBJ2-5, with TRBD1 identical over 10 bases. This CDR3 contains 16 residues. Germline values: CDR1 SGHTS, CDR2 YDEGEE. The V and J ends lost 1 base and 6 bases, in that order; junction bases with no gene match: 9. CDR3 DNA sequence: TGTGCCAGCAGCTTGCTCGGGACAGGGGTAGAGAAGACCCAGTACTTC. Its protein product is CASSLLGTGVEKTQYF.

The chain uses TRBV7-2 and TRBJ2-1; D unresolved. With 1 base removed from V and 9 bases from J, the gap between germline ends came to 13 bases. The V gene's germline CDR1 is SGHTA and CDR2 FQGNSA. The length of the CDR3 is 14 residues. The CDR3 is CASSLDRQVGEQFF. CDR3 DNA sequence: TGTGCCAGCAGCTTAGACCGGCAGGTGGGTGAGCAGTTCTTC.

CDR3 nucleotide sequence: TGTGCCAGCAGTGACGGACGGGGTAACTATGGCTACACCTTC. As protein: CASSDGRGNYGYTF. The rearrangement links TRBV6-4 to TRBJ1-2; D unresolved. Trimming removed 2 bases at V and 1 base at J, with 8 bases between. The germline gives CDR1 MRHNA, CDR2 SNTAGT. The CDR3 covers 14 residues.

The V call is TRBV20-1, the J call TRBJ1-1, with 8 positions matching TRBD1. CDR3 length: 11 amino acids. Germline V CDR1 and CDR2: DFQATT, SNEGSKA (reference sequence). V was clipped by 6 bases and J by 10 bases; unmatched bases: 7. CDR3 protein: CSAKEDRGAFF. The DNA of the CDR3 is TGCAGTGCGAAGGAAGACAGGGGAGCTTTCTTT.

The chain joins TRBV7-9 to TRBJ2-1; tentatively, D is TRBD1 (5 bases). Trimming took 5 bases from V and 8 from J, leaving 16 bases between them. This CDR3 is built from 14 residues. Germline CDR1 reads SEHNR; CDR2 reads FQNEAQ (reference sequence). The CDR3 nucleotides are TGTGCCAGCAGCCCCCCCCCATTAGGGGATGAGCAGTTCTTC. Translating it yields CASSPPPLGDEQFF.

The CDR3 sequence: CASSPQLAGGYNEQFF. The CDR3 region has the DNA TGTGCCAGCTCACCTCAACTAGCGGGTGGCTACAATGAGCAGTTCTTC. V usage is TRBV18 and J usage is TRBJ2-1; TRBD2 matches 9 bases. CDR3 length: 16 residues. The V gene end was trimmed by 3 bases and the J gene end by 3 bases; junction bases not matched to a gene: 6. Germline CDR1 reads KGHSH; CDR2 reads LQKENI.